This T cell receptor (beta chain) is drawn from a study of blood T cell repertoires in COVID-19. Overall study: From the United States, Italy and Spain came samples of acute and convalescent COVID-19. The analysed material was cDNA or gDNA that came from T cells, B-cell-depleted T cells, or PBMCs.

In the original analysis: Researchers report that nucleated cell counts were estimated from reference gene primer amplification. The protocol was immunoSEQ multiplex PCR, while the TCRdb copy is restricted to in-frame clones and leaves out a portion. Clonal size and the V and J genes are those of that table, whereas D and trimming came from the DNA. The repertoire holds about 180,000 clones, with 70% to 90% as singletons. Germline V gene data show CDR1 as PRHDT and CDR2 as FYEKMQ (reference sequence). There are 16 residues in the CDR3. V lost 4 bases to trimming and J lost 2 bases; unmatched junction nucleotides: 8.

The TCR was taken from a woman aged 30 to 39 with acute or convalescent COVID-19. The chain employs TRBV13 and TRBJ2-3; 8 nucleotides match TRBD2. Sequencing was done on a sample of peripheral blood. The DNA of the CDR3 is TGTGCCAGCAGCTCCCGGAGCGGGAGATTCACAGATACGCAGTATTTT. Its translation is CASSSRSGRFTDTQYF.